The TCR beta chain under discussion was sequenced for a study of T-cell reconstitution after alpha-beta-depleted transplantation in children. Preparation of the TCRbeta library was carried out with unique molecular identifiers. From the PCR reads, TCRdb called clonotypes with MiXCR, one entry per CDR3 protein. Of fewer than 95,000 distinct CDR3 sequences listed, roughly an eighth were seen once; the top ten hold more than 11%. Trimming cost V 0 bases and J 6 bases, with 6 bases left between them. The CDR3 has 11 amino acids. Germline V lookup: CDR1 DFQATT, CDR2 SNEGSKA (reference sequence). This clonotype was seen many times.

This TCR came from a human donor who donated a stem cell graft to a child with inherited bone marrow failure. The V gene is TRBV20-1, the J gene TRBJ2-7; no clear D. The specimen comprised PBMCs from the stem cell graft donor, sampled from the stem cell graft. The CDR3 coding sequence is TGCAGTGCTAGAGATCGTGGCGAGCAGTACTTC. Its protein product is CSARDRGEQYF.